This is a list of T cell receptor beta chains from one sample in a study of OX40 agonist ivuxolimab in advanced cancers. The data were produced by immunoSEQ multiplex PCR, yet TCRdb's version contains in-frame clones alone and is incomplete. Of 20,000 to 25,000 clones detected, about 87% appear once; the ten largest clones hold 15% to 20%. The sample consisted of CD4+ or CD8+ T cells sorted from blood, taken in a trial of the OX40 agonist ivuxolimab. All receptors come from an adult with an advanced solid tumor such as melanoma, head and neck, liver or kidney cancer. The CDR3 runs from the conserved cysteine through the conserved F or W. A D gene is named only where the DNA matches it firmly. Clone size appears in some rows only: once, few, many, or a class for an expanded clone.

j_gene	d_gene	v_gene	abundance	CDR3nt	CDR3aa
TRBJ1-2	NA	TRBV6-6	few	TGTGCCAGCAGTTACCGCTCCGTAGCTAACTATGGCTACACCTTC	CASSYRSVANYGYTF
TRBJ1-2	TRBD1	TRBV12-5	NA	TGTGCTAGTGGTTCTCGGACAGGGGGCGGAGAGGGCTACACCTTC	CASGSRTGGGEGYTF
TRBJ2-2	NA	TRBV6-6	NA	TGTGCCAGCAGCAAAGGTGACGGGGAGCTGTTTTTT	CASSKGDGELFF
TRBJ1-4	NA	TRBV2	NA	TGTGCCAGCAGTGGTCACTCGGGTGAAAAACTGTTTTTT	CASSGHSGEKLFF
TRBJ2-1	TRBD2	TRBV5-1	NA	TGCGCCAGCAGCCTCGGACTAGCGGACTACAATGAGCAGTTCTTC	CASSLGLADYNEQFF
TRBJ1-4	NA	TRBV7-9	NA	TGTGCCAGCAGCCCAACCTCCCCAGCAGCCATTAATGAAAAACTGTTTTTT	CASSPTSPAAINEKLFF
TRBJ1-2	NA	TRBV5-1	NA	TGCGCCAGCAGCTTGGCATCGGAAGCAGCTAACTATGGCTACACCTTC	CASSLASEAANYGYTF
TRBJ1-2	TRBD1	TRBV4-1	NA	TGCGCCAGCAGCCAAGGACAGGGGGGCGGTGGCTACACCTTC	CASSQGQGGGGYTF
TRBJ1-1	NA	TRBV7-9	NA	TGTGCCAGCAGCTTAGCCTCGTACACTGAAGCTTTCTTT	CASSLASYTEAFF
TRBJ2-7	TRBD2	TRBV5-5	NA	TGTGCCAGCAGCCCCCGGACTAGCGGGCCAGACTACGAGCAGTACTTC	CASSPRTSGPDYEQYF
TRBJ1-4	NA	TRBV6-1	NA	TGTGCCAGCAGTCCCTTCCCAGTCCCCAATGAAAAACTGTTTTTT	CASSPFPVPNEKLFF
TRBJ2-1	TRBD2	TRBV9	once	TGTGCCAGCAGCGCATCTAGCGGGGGGGCCCGCAATGAGCAGTTCTTC	CASSASSGGARNEQFF
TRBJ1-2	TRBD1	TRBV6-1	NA	TGTGCCAGCAGTGATTGGGACAGGGGAAACTATGGCTACACCTTC	CASSDWDRGNYGYTF
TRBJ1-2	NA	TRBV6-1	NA	TGTGCCAGCAGTGAAACCCTATCCTATGCCCCCTATGGCTACACCTTC	CASSETLSYAPYGYTF
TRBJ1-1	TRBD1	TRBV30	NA	TGTGCCTGGAGTGACCCTCCGGGACAGACTGAAGCTTTCTTT	CAWSDPPGQTEAFF
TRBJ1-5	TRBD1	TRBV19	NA	TGTGCCAGTAGCCTGACAGGGGGCTATCAGCCCCAGCATTTT	CASSLTGGYQPQHF
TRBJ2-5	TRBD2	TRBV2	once	TGTGCCAGCAGTGTGGGTAGCGGGGGGCAAGAGACCCAGTACTTC	CASSVGSGGQETQYF
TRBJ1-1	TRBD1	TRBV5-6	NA	TGTGCCAGCAGCCCGGGGACAGTGCTAGAAGCTTTCTTT	CASSPGTVLEAFF
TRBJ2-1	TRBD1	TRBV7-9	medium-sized	TGTGCCAGGACAGGGGACGGTAATGAGCAGTTCTTC	CARTGDGNEQFF
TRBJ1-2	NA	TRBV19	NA	TGTGCCAGTAGTATAACAGGGATCTATGGCTACACCTTC	CASSITGIYGYTF
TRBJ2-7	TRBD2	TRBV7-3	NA	TGTGCCAGCAGTCGGGGGGGCAAAGACGAGCAGTACTTC	CASSRGGKDEQYF
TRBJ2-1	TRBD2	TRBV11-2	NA	TGTGCCAGCAGCTTAAGACTAGCGGGGGCCCAAGCGGGCTACAATGAGCAGTTCTTC	CASSLRLAGAQAGYNEQFF
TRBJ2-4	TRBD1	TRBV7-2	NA	TGTGCCAGCAGCTCCCGGGACAGGGTTCCCAAAAACATTCAGTACTTC	CASSSRDRVPKNIQYF
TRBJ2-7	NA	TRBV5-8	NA	TGTGCCAGCAGCTTGGAGCAGGGTCTCGAGCAGTACTTC	CASSLEQGLEQYF
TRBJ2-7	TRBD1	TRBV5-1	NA	TGCGCCAGCAGCTTGGGGACAGGGGAGAGGGACGAGCAGTACTTC	CASSLGTGERDEQYF
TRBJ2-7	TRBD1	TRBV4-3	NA	TGCGCCAGCAGCCAAGGGACAGGCCGCTACGAGCAGTACTTC	CASSQGTGRYEQYF
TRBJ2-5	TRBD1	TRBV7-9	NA	TGTGCCAGCAGCCTCTGGGGCCAGGGGGTTTGGGAGACCCAGTACTTC	CASSLWGQGVWETQYF
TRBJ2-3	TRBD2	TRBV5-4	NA	TGTGCCAGCAGCTTCCGGGGGGGGAAAGATACGCAGTATTTT	CASSFRGGKDTQYF
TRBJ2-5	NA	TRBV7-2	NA	TGTGCCAGCAGCTTAACGGGACGGTTAAAGGACGGGACCCAGTACTTC	CASSLTGRLKDGTQYF
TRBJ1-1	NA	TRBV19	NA	TGTGCCAGTAGGTCTCAATCGGGACACCTGAACACTGAAGCTTTCTTT	CASRSQSGHLNTEAFF
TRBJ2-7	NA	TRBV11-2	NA	TGTGCCAGCAGCTCCTCCCTAGAGCAGTACTTC	CASSSSLEQYF
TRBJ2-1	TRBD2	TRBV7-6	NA	TGTGCCAGCAGCTCGATAACGGGGGGGGCCCTTAGTAATGAGCAGTTCTTC	CASSSITGGALSNEQFF
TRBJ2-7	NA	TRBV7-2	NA	TGTGCCAGCAGCTCTTTTCTCGGGGGTCTGGACGAGCAGTACTTC	CASSSFLGGLDEQYF
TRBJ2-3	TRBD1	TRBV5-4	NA	TGTGCCACCGGTAAAAAAGGGGGCCTGGGAGATACGCAGTATTTT	CATGKKGGLGDTQYF
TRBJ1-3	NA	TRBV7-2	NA	TGTGCCAAGACCGGGGGGGGCGGCTCTGGAAACACCATATATTTT	CAKTGGGGSGNTIYF
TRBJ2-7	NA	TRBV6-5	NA	TGTGCCAGCAGTCCCTGGGCGAGCCCTAACTACGAGCAGTACTTC	CASSPWASPNYEQYF
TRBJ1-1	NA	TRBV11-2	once	TGTGCCAGCAGCTTATTTGTAGCCTTGACCGCGAACACTGAAGCTTTCTTT	CASSLFVALTANTEAFF